Listed below are T cell receptor beta chains from one sample, sequenced in a study of T cell responses to AZD1222 COVID-19 vaccine. Assay used: immunoSEQ multiplex PCR; TCRdb lists only in-frame clones, some missing. Of around 110,000 clones in the sample, around 92% are singletons; the top ten hold about 9.1%. Source: peripheral blood, taken 28 days after the second AZD1222 dose. All receptors derive from an adult who received the AZD1222 COVID-19 vaccine. The conserved cysteine and the conserved F or W are not part of the CDR3 here. Fields, in order: J gene, V gene, CDR3 protein.

>TRBJ1-3|TRBV29-1
SGRNSGNTIY
>TRBJ2-7|TRBV6-5
ASSYSRGVYEQY
>TRBJ2-1|TRBV3-1/TRBV3-2
ASSQVGGGVNEQF
>TRBJ1-6|TRBV18
ASSPRGGTDNSPLH
>TRBJ2-2|TRBV9
ASSVGNRVGGELF
>TRBJ2-5|TRBV19
ASARPRGPQY
>TRBJ1-4|TRBV9
ASSVEGNSLGEKLF
>TRBJ2-3|TRBV6-1
ASSELAGSTDTQY
>TRBJ1-5|TRBV1
TSSQDLWGDAGNQPQH
>TRBJ1-4|TRBV7-6
ASSQVGGDEKLF
>TRBJ2-3|TRBV5-1
ASSLEYTDTQY
>TRBJ2-2|TRBV6-6
ASGQGQRGTGELF
>TRBJ2-1|TRBV13
ASSLGRMSSEQF
>TRBJ1-2|TRBV28
ASSFKGGLS
>TRBJ1-1|TRBV29-1
SGGTGRGTEAF
>TRBJ1-2|TRBV6-5
ASSRDRDYGYT
>TRBJ2-5|TRBV11-2
ASSLGQPGETQY
>TRBJ2-3|TRBV4-3
ASSPGVAADTQY
>TRBJ1-1|TRBV19
ASSILSANTEAF
>TRBJ1-1|TRBV30
AWSVMTEAF
>TRBJ1-1|TRBV7-2
ASSTTGGTEAF
>TRBJ2-1|TRBV4-1
ASRRAGGPDNEQF
>TRBJ2-3|TRBV7-9
ASSFRQARGTDTQY
>TRBJ1-4|TRBV10-3
AIRLSGPWGEKLF
>TRBJ2-7|TRBV7-2
ASSLEGIRFYEQY
>TRBJ1-1|TRBV5-5
ASSLQPRGLMNTEAF
>TRBJ1-3|TRBV3-1/TRBV3-2
ASSQEGLAGNTIY
>TRBJ2-7|TRBV30
AWSVLGGAEQY
>TRBJ2-7|TRBV29-1
SVASTGAYEQY
>TRBJ1-4|TRBV6-5
ASSRTLTNEKLF
>TRBJ1-2|TRBV6-6
ASSYSIARKEGYT
>TRBJ2-7|TRBV3-1/TRBV3-2
ASSTVRGKPNYEQY
>TRBJ2-3|TRBV7-9
ASSQRTGDTQY
>TRBJ1-4|TRBV24-1
ATNMDCPQGGSTNEKLF